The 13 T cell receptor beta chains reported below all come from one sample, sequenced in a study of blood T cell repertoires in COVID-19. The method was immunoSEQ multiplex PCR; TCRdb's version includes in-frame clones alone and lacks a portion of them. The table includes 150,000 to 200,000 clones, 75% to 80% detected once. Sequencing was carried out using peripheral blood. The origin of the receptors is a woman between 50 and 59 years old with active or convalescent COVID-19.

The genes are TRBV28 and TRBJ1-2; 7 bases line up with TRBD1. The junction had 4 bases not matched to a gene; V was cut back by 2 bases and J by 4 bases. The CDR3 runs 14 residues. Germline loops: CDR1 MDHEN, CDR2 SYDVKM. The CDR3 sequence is CASSLGGQFYGYTF. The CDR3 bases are TGTGCCAGCAGTTTAGGGGGACAGTTCTATGGCTACACCTTC.

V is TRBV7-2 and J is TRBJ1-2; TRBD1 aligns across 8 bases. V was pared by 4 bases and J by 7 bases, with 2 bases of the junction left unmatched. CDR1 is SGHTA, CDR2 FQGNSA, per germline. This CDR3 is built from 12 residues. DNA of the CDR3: TGTGCCAGCAGCTCTACAGGGGGTGGCTACACCTTC. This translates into CASSSTGGGYTF.

CDR3 in DNA: TGCAGCGTCTGGACATCAGATACGCAGTATTTT. This codes for CSVWTSDTQYF. The V and J genes are TRBV29-1 and TRBJ2-3; D is perhaps TRBD1 (5 bases). Germline V gene sequence: CDR1 SQVTM, CDR2 ANQGSEA. The V end was cut by 6 bases, the J end by 4 bases, with 8 bases between. CDR3 length: 11 residues.

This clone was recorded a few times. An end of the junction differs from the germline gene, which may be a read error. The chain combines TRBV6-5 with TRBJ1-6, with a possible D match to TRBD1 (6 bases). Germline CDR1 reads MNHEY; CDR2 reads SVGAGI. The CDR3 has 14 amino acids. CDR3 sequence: CASRATGYTSPLHF. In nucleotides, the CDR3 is TGTGCCAGCAGGGCAACAGGGTATACTTCACCCCTCCACTTT.

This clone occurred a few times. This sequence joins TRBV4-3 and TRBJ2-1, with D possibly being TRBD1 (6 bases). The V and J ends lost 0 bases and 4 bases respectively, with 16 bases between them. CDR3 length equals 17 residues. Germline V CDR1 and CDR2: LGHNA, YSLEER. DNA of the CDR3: TGCGCCAGCAGCCAAGACCCGACAGGTTACGGATACAATGAGCAGTTCTTC. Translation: CASSQDPTGYGYNEQFF.

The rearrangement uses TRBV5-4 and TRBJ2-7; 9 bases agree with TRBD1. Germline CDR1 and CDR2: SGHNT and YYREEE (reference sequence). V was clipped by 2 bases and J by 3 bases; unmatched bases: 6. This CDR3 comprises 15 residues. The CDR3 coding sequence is TGTGCCAGCAGCTTACCGGGACAGGGTCTCTACGAGCAGTACTTC. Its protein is CASSLPGQGLYEQYF.

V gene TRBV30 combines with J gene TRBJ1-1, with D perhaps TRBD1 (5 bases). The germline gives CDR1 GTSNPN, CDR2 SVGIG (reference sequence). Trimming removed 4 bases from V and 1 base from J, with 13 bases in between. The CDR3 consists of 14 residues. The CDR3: CAWNSGGRNTEAFF. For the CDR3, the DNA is TGTGCCTGGAATAGCGGGGGACGGAACACTGAAGCTTTCTTT.

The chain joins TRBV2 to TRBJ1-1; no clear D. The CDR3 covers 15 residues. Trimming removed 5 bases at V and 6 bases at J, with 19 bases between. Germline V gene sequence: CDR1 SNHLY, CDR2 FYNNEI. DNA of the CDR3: TGTGCCAGCAGTTTCGCCCACGGGGTCTTACCTGAAGCTTTCTTT. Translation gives CASSFAHGVLPEAFF.

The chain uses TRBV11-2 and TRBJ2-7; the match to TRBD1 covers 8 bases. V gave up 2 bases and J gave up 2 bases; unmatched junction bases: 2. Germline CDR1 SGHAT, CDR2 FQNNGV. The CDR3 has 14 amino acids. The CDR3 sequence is CASSLQGAAYEQYF. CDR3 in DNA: TGTGCCAGCAGCTTACAGGGGGCCGCCTACGAGCAGTACTTC.

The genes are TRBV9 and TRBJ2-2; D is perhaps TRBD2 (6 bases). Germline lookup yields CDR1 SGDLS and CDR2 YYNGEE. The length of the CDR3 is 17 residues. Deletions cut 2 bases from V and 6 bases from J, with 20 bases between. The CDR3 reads CASSVHRAGSTAGELFF. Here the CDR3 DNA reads TGTGCCAGCAGCGTCCATAGGGCGGGAAGCACGGCCGGGGAGCTGTTTTTT.

The CDR3 spells CASSLPAEGNTIYF. CDR3 sequence (DNA): TGTGCCAGCAGTCTACCGGCGGAGGGAAACACCATATATTTT. The chain has TRBV7-3 and TRBJ1-3; D is ambiguous. The germline V gene has CDR1 SGHTA and CDR2 FQGTGA. V was cut by 6 bases and J by 4 bases, with 13 bases left in between. CDR3 size: 14 residues.

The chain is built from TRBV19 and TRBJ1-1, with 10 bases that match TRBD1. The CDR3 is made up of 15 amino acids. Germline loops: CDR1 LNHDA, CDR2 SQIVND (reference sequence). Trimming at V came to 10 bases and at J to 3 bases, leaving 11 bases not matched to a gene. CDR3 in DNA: TGTGCCACCCGACAGGGGGCGGGCGTGGACACTGAAGCTTTCTTT. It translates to CATRQGAGVDTEAFF.

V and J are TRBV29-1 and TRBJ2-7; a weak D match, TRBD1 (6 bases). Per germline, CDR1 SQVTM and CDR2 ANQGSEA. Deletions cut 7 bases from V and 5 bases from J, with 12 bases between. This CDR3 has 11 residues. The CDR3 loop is CSGKRGNEQYF. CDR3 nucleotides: TGCAGCGGAAAGAGGGGGAACGAGCAGTACTTC.